The 18 T cell receptor beta chains below were found in one sample sequenced in a study of response to subunit inactivated influenza vaccine. TCRdb re-derived calls from the RT-PCR reads in MiXCR, one entry per CDR3 protein. The sample records fewer than 650,000 distinct CDR3 sequences, 10% to 15% being singletons. The input for sequencing was PBMCs from blood, taken roughly 6 weeks after vaccination. These TCRs come from a man between 45 and 60 years old who received an inactivated influenza vaccine.

V gene TRBV10-3 combines with J gene TRBJ1-1; maybe TRBD1 (6 bases). Germline lookup yields CDR1 ENHRY and CDR2 SYGVKD. The CDR3 spans 16 residues. The ends were cut back, 6 bases at V and 3 bases at J, with 20 bases in the middle. The CDR3 loop is CAISDPRGGGDTEAFF. In nucleotides, the CDR3 is TGTGCCATCAGCGACCCCCGGGGGGGGGGCGACACTGAAGCTTTCTTT.

The gene calls are TRBV18 and TRBJ1-6; D possibly corresponds to TRBD1 (5 bases). V was cut by 5 bases and J by 15 bases, with 11 bases left in between. Germline CDR1 is KGHSH and CDR2 is LQKENI. The CDR3 sequence is 11 residues long. This CDR3 is CASSSTAVLHF. Written as DNA, the CDR3 is TGTGCCAGCTCATCGACAGCGGTCCTCCACTTT.

This chain uses TRBV3-1 with TRBJ1-2; possibly TRBD1 for D (5 bases). CDR1 and CDR2 (germline): LGHDT, YNNKEL (reference sequence). Deletions cut 6 bases from V and 0 bases from J, with 14 bases between. The CDR3 is 15 amino acids. DNA for the CDR3: TGTGCCAGCAGATATCAGGGTCGGTCTAACTATGGCTACACCTTC. Amino acids: CASRYQGRSNYGYTF.

This clonotype was seen a few times. The chain recombines TRBV6-2 or TRBV6-3 with TRBJ1-5; 12 positions agree with TRBD1. The CDR3 loop spans 18 amino acids. The germline CDR1 and CDR2 sequences are MNHEY and SVGEGT. The trim removed 6 bases at V and 7 bases at J, leaving 16 bases unmatched. The CDR3 spells CASSTSGTGGVFRQPQHF. CDR3 nucleotides: TGTGCCAGCAGCACATCCGGGACAGGGGGCGTTTTTAGACAGCCCCAGCATTTT.

This clonotype was counted only a few times. The chain joins TRBV20-1 to TRBJ2-7; either TRBD1 or TRBD2 may fit D (7 bases each). Germline V gives CDR1 DFQATT, CDR2 SNEGSKA (reference sequence). The CDR3 contains 15 residues. The V end lost 1 base, the J end lost 2 bases, and 15 bases lay between the germline ends. The CDR3 protein is CSARGEGAHPYEQYF. The DNA of the CDR3 is TGCAGTGCTAGAGGGGAGGGGGCCCATCCCTACGAGCAGTACTTC.

This clonotype was observed a handful of times. The genes are TRBV4-3 and TRBJ2-3, with TRBD1 matching 7 bases. This CDR3 region has 17 residues. V was clipped by 0 bases and J by 3 bases; unmatched bases: 9. CDR1 is LGHNA and CDR2 is YSLEER in the germline V gene. In nucleotides, the CDR3 is TGCGCCAGCAGCCAAGATGTAGGGGGCTCGTTTACAGATACGCAGTATTTT. Encoded protein: CASSQDVGGSFTDTQYF.

The chain recombines TRBV5-1 with TRBJ2-3; D gene unclear. CDR3 length: 17 residues. Trimming pared 4 bases from V and 2 bases from J, leaving 20 bases between. The germline V gene encodes CDR1 SGHRS and CDR2 YFSETQ. In DNA, the CDR3 is TGCGCCAGCAGCCCGATCACGCGGAACTCTAACACAGATACGCAGTATTTT. Amino acid sequence: CASSPITRNSNTDTQYF.

This clonotype appeared a few times. This chain uses TRBV10-3 with TRBJ1-2; D not resolved. V was clipped by 4 bases and J by 4 bases, with 7 bases between them. The CDR3 covers 12 residues. The germline gives CDR1 ENHRY, CDR2 SYGVKD. The DNA of the CDR3 is TGTGCCATCAGTGGTCGTTCCTATGGCTACACCTTC. It encodes CAISGRSYGYTF.

V and J are TRBV7-9 and TRBJ1-1; no definite D call. V was pared by 1 base and J by 3 bases, with 9 bases between. Germline V gives CDR1 SEHNR, CDR2 FQNEAQ (reference sequence). The CDR3 covers 14 residues. CDR3 protein: CASSLGPRDTEAFF. CDR3 coding DNA: TGTGCCAGCAGCTTAGGCCCTCGGGACACTGAAGCTTTCTTT.

The rearrangement joins TRBV12-3 or TRBV12-4 to TRBJ1-1; D is ambiguous. The CDR3 runs to 15 residues. Trimming left V 5 bases short and J 2 bases short, with 15 bases between. Written as DNA, the CDR3 is TGTGCCAGCAGTACCACCTTGAACCCCAACACTGAAGCTTTCTTT. Amino acids: CASSTTLNPNTEAFF.

This clonotype occurred many times. The chain's CDR3 is CSATSGGVSYNEQFF. The DNA of the CDR3 is TGCAGCGCAACTAGCGGGGGGGTCTCCTACAATGAGCAGTTCTTC. V gene TRBV29-1 combines with J gene TRBJ2-1; 13 nucleotides align to TRBD2. Germline V lookup: CDR1 SQVTM, CDR2 ANQGSEA. J lost 0 bases, V lost 7 bases, and 3 bases had no gene match. The CDR3 runs 15 residues.

V usage is TRBV29-1 and J usage is TRBJ2-7; possibly TRBD1 or TRBD2 for D (5 bases each). Trimming cost V 6 bases and J 3 bases, with 12 bases left between them. The germline CDR1 and CDR2 sequences are SQVTM and ANQGSEA. CDR3 length: 12 residues. CDR3 residues: CSVRGLDYEQYF. The CDR3, as DNA: TGCAGCGTGAGGGGTTTGGACTACGAGCAGTACTTC.

This clonotype has more than one count but fewer than ten. The chain is built from TRBV19 and TRBJ2-1; no definite D call. V gave up 4 bases and J gave up 7 bases, with 5 bases separating them. This CDR3 comprises 11 residues. From germline, CDR1 is LNHDA and CDR2 SQIVND (reference sequence). The CDR3 loop reads CASSKGNEQFF. CDR3 in DNA: TGTGCCAGTAGTAAGGGTAATGAGCAGTTCTTC.

The V call is TRBV7-9, the J call TRBJ2-3, with D unresolved. The V end was cut by 3 bases, the J end by 2 bases, with 6 bases between. CDR1 is SEHNR, CDR2 FQNEAQ, per germline (reference sequence). The CDR3 covers 13 residues. CDR3 coding DNA: TGTGCCAGCAGCTTTCATAACACAGATACGCAGTATTTT. Translating it yields CASSFHNTDTQYF.

A few counts support this clonotype. This chain joins TRBV5-5 and TRBJ2-5, with TRBD1 as a possible D gene (5 bases). The ends were cut back, 4 bases at V and 4 bases at J, with 17 bases in the middle. The CDR3 contains 15 residues. Germline lookup yields CDR1 SGHKS and CDR2 YYEKEE (reference sequence). In DNA form, the CDR3 reads TGTGCCAGCAGCACCCCCTTGAGACAGCGAGAGACCCAGTACTTC. It encodes CASSTPLRQRETQYF.

The genes are TRBV12-3 or TRBV12-4 and TRBJ2-1; the D is unclear. The CDR3 is made up of 14 amino acids. Between the trimmed V and J ends, which lost 6 bases and 8 bases, there was a span of 17 bases. This CDR3 reads CASSRGNAVHEQFF. CDR3 bases: TGTGCCAGCAGCCGCGGCAACGCCGTCCATGAGCAGTTCTTC.

This clonotype was observed a few times. This chain connects TRBV18 to TRBJ2-7; D gene uncertain. The CDR3 is made up of 14 amino acids. Trimming stripped 0 bases from V and 3 bases from J, with 9 bases between. Germline V lookup: CDR1 KGHSH, CDR2 LQKENI. This CDR3 is CASSPPSQNYEQYF. In nucleotides, the CDR3 is TGTGCCAGCTCACCACCGTCCCAGAACTACGAGCAGTACTTC.

The chain combines TRBV19 with TRBJ2-7, with TRBD2 matching over 9 bases. The CDR3 covers 13 residues. Per the germline V gene, CDR1 is LNHDA and CDR2 is SQIVND (reference sequence). With V trimmed by 5 bases and J by 6 bases, 5 bases remained unmatched. The CDR3 loop is CASSPGTSREQYF. In nucleotides, the CDR3 is TGTGCCAGTAGTCCCGGGACTAGCCGCGAGCAGTACTTC. The variable domain in full, with the rest retrieved from reference TRBV19 and TRBJ2-7, is DGGITQSPKYLFRKEGQNVTLSCEQNLNHDAMYWYRQDPGQGLRLIYYSQIVNDFQKGDIAEGYSVSREKKESFPLTVTSAQKNPTAFYLCASSPGTSREQYFGPGTRLTVT.